This TCR beta chain derives from a study of blood T cell repertoires in COVID-19. This CDR3 spans 12 amino acids. Per the germline V gene, CDR1 is SGHRS and CDR2 is YFSETQ. Deletions cut 6 bases from V and 8 bases from J, with 14 bases between. In the original workflow: Nucleated cell counts were estimated from reference gene primer amplification. Assay used: immunoSEQ multiplex PCR; TCRdb lists only in-frame clones, some missing. D and trimming come from the DNA, and the V and J calls and clone size come from that table. This repertoire shows 200,000 to 250,000 clones, roughly 89% found once; its top ten account for 5.5% to 6.5%.

J is TRBJ1-2 and V is TRBV5-1; D may be TRBD1 (5 bases). This receptor was taken from a man aged 55-75 years who had recovered from COVID-19. The specimen sequenced was peripheral blood. CDR3 sequence (DNA): TGCGCCAGCAACGGGGAGGGGCTGGGCTACACCTTC. Its translation: CASNGEGLGYTF.